The sample holds a few counts of the clone carrying this T cell receptor beta chain. Its matching antigen is unknown. This sample stems from a study of radiotherapy plus CTLA-4 blockade in lung cancer. Study details: Objective responses were observed in about 17% of patients, and disease control was achieved by over 30%.

Clones were sequenced by immunoSEQ multiplex PCR, and TCRdb holds only the in-frame ones, with some missing. Among 40,000 to 45,000 clones listed, over 60% were seen once. General study findings and limits: Researchers report tumor-derived TCR clones expanding in blood after radiotherapy plus ipilimumab.

The sequenced sample was peripheral blood, obtained from a patient treated with radiotherapy plus ipilimumab. This TCR was sampled from a human donor with non-small cell lung cancer who had a partial response to radiotherapy plus ipilimumab.

Written as DNA, the CDR3 is TGTGCCAGCAGTGAAGGCAGGGTTCAGCCCCAGCATTTT. Translating gives CASSEGRVQPQHF. The chain combines TRBV6-1 with TRBJ1-5; maybe TRBD1 (5 bases). The CDR3 is 13 amino acids. CDR1 and CDR2 from the germline V gene are MNHNS and SASEGT. The V end lost 1 base, the J end lost 6 bases, and 7 bases lay between the germline ends.